Presented here are 6 T cell receptor beta chains from one specimen sequenced in a study of T-cell reconstitution after alpha-beta-depleted transplantation in children. Construction of the TCRbeta library involved unique molecular identifiers. TCRdb fed the PCR reads into MiXCR, producing one record per CDR3 protein. The sample has about 610,000 distinct CDR3 sequences; about 11% are singletons. The starting material was PBMCs from the stem cell graft donor, obtained from the stem cell graft. Every receptor here comes from a human donor who donated a stem cell graft to a child with acute myeloid leukemia.

This clonotype has more than one count but fewer than ten. The chain uses TRBV18 and TRBJ2-3; 15 bases fit TRBD2. Losses at the gene ends were 7 bases for V and 8 bases for J; bases not matched to a gene: 10. The CDR3 runs to 16 residues. The germline gives CDR1 KGHSH, CDR2 LQKENI. DNA of the CDR3: TGTGCCAGCTTAGCCTACGGGACTAGCGGGAGGATTACGCAGTATTTT. Amino acid sequence: CASLAYGTSGRITQYF.

This clonotype was seen only a few times. V is TRBV11-2 and J is TRBJ2-1; TRBD2 matches 11 bases. The CDR3 loop spans 14 amino acids. Germline-derived CDR1 and CDR2 are SGHAT and FQNNGV. After removal of 5 bases from V and 12 bases from J, the junction contained 9 bases not matched to a gene. The CDR3 loop reads CASSLLAGEVRQFF. CDR3 nucleotide sequence: TGTGCCAGCAGCCTACTAGCGGGAGAGGTACGGCAGTTCTTC.

The gene calls are TRBV18 and TRBJ2-1; D is ambiguous. The CDR3 has 16 amino acids. V lost 3 bases and J lost 0, with 12 bases in between. Germline loops: CDR1 KGHSH, CDR2 LQKENI. The CDR3 reads CASSPGVPSSYNEQFF. In DNA form, the CDR3 reads TGTGCCAGCTCACCCGGAGTCCCGAGCTCCTACAATGAGCAGTTCTTC.

V usage is TRBV28 and J usage is TRBJ1-1; D remains unclear. The CDR3 runs 14 residues. Germline V gene data show CDR1 as MDHEN and CDR2 as SYDVKM. V was cut by 7 bases and J by 2 bases, with 14 bases left in between. The CDR3 nucleotides are TGTGCCAGCACCTACGGGTCTCTTAACACTGAAGCTTTCTTT. Protein product: CASTYGSLNTEAFF.

This clonotype was found a few times. This rearrangement joins TRBV7-2 to TRBJ2-5; possibly TRBD1 for D (6 bases). CDR3 length: 15 residues. The germline V and J ends were trimmed by 5 bases and 2 bases, with 15 bases remaining between them. Looked up from germline, CDR1 is SGHTA and CDR2 is FQGNSA. The CDR3 nucleotides read TGTGCCAGCAGCGGATGGACAGCGATACAAGAGACCCAGTACTTC. This codes for CASSGWTAIQETQYF.

This clonotype showed up many times. The V gene is TRBV29-1, the J gene TRBJ1-2; maybe TRBD1 (6 bases). The germline V gene has CDR1 SQVTM and CDR2 ANQGSEA. Between the trimmed V and J ends, which lost 3 bases and 6 bases, there was a span of 17 bases. The CDR3 length is 14 residues. The CDR3 DNA reads as TGCAGCGTTGATGAGGGTTGGCAGGGGAATGGCTACACCTTC. The encoded protein is CSVDEGWQGNGYTF.